The T cell receptor (beta chain) described here comes from a study of OX40 agonist ivuxolimab in advanced cancers. Study details: Among those enrolled, mean age was 60 years (range roughly 20 to 79) and approximately 80% were male.

For this clone: As yet, its antigen is unknown.

General study results and limits: More expanded clones were seen, on average, in CD8+ T cells than in CD4+.

The assay was immunoSEQ multiplex PCR, and TCRdb's table has in-frame clones only and misses some. The sample consists of about 140,000 clones, approximately 94% of them appearing once. If patients had autoimmune disease history or systemic immunosuppression, they were excluded. CDR1 is SGHRS and CDR2 is YFSETQ in the germline V gene. The CDR3 totals 16 residues. Trimming took 3 bases from V and 0 from J; bases not matched to a gene: 7. The sequence was collected from an adult with an advanced solid tumor such as melanoma, head and neck, liver or kidney cancer. The source material was CD4+ or CD8+ T cells sorted from blood, sampled in a trial of the OX40 agonist ivuxolimab. This chain uses TRBV5-1 with TRBJ2-3; 7 positions agree with TRBD1. The CDR3 DNA is TGCGCCAGCAGCTCAGGACAGGACCCTAGCACAGATACGCAGTATTTT. This codes for CASSSGQDPSTDTQYF.